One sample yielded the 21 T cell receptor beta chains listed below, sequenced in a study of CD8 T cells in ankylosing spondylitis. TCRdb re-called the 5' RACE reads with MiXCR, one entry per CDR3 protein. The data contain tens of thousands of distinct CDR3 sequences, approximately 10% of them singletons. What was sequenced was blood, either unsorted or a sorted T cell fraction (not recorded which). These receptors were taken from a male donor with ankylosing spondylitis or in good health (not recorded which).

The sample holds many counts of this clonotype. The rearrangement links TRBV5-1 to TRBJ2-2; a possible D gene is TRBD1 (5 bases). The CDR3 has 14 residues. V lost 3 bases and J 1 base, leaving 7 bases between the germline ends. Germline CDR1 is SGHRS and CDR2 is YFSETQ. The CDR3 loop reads CASSYGQNTGELFF. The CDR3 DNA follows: TGCGCCAGCAGCTATGGACAGAACACCGGGGAGCTGTTTTTT.

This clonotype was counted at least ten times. CDR3 loop: CASSLLDTQYF. CDR3 coding DNA: TGTGCCAGCAGTTTATTAGATACGCAGTATTTT. This sequence joins TRBV12-3 or TRBV12-4 and TRBJ2-3; no clear D. Trimming removed 2 bases from V and 5 bases from J, with 2 bases in between. The CDR3 is 11 amino acids.

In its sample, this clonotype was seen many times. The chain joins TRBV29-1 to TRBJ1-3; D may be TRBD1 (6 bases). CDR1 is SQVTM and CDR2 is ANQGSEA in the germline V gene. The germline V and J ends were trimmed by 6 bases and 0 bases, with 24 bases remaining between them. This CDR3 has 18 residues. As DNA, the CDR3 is TGCAGCGTCGCTAGGAGGGGAACAGGGCCTTCCTCTGGAAACACCATATATTTT. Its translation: CSVARRGTGPSSGNTIYF. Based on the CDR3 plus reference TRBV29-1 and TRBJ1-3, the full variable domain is SAVISQKPSRDICQRGTSLTIQCQVDSQVTMMFWYRQQPGQSLTLIATANQGSEATYESGFVIDKFPISRPNLTFSTLTVSNMSPEDSSIYLCSVARRGTGPSSGNTIYFGEGSWLTVV.

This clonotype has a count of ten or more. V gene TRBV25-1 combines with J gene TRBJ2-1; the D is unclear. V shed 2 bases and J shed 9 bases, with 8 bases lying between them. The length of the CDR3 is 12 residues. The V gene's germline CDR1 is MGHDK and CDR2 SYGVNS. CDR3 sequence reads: CASSEEVGEQFF. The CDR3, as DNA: TGTGCCAGCAGTGAAGAAGTAGGTGAGCAGTTCTTC.

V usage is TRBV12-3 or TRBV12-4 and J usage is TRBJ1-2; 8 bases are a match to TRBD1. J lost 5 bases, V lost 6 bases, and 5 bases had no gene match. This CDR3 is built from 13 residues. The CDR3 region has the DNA TGTGCCAGCAGAAAAGGACAGGGATATGGCTACACCTTC. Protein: CASRKGQGYGYTF.

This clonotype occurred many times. The CDR3 loop reads CASSSGQVYATQYF. The CDR3 coding sequence is TGCGCCAGCAGCAGCGGACAGGTTTACGCGACCCAGTACTTC. The chain carries TRBV5-1 and TRBJ2-5, with 7 bases identical to TRBD1. This CDR3 has 14 residues. V was pared by 4 bases and J by 7 bases, with 10 bases of the junction left unmatched. Germline loops: CDR1 SGHRS, CDR2 YFSETQ.

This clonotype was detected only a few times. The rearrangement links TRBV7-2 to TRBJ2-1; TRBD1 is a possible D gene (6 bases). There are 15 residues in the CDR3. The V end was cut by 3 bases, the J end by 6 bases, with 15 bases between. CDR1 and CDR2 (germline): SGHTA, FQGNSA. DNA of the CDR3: TGTGCCAGCAGCTTCGGACAGTCTCCTTTCAATGAGCAGTTCTTC. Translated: CASSFGQSPFNEQFF.

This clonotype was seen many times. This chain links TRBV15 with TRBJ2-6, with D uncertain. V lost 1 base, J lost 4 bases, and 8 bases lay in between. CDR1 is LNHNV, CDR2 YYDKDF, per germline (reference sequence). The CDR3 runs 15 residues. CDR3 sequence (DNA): TGTGCCACCAGCAGAGGAGGCTCCGGGGCCAACGTCCTGACTTTC. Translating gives CATSRGGSGANVLTF.

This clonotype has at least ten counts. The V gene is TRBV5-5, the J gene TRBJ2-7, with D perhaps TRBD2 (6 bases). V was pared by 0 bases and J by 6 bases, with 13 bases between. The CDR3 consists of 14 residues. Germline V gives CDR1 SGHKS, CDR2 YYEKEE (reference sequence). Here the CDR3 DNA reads TGTGCCAGCAGCTTGGACGGGGGAGAAGTCGAGCAGTACTTC. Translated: CASSLDGGEVEQYF.

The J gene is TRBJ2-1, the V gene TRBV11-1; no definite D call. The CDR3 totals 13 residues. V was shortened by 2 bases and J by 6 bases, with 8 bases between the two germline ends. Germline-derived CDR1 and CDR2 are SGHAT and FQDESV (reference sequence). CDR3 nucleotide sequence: TGTGCCAGCAGCTTAAACGCCGTCAATGAGCAGTTCTTC. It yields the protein CASSLNAVNEQFF.

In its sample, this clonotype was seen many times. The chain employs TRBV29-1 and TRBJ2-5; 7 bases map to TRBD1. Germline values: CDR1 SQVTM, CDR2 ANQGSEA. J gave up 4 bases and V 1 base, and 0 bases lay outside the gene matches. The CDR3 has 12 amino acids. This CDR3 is CSVEAGGETQYF. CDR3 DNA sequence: TGCAGCGTTGAAGCAGGGGGAGAGACCCAGTACTTC.

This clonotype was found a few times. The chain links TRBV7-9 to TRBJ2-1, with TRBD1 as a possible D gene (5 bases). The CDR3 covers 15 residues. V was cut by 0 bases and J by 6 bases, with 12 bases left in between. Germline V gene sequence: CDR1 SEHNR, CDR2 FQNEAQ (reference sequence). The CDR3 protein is CASSLAGVGRNEQFF. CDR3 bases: TGTGCCAGCAGCTTAGCAGGGGTGGGTCGCAATGAGCAGTTCTTC.

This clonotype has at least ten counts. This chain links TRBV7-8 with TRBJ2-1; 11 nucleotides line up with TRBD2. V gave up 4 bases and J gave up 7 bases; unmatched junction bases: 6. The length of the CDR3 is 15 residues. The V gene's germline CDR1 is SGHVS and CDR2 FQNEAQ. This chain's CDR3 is CASSYPSGGTNEQFF. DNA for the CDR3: TGTGCCAGCAGCTACCCTAGCGGGGGGACAAATGAGCAGTTCTTC.

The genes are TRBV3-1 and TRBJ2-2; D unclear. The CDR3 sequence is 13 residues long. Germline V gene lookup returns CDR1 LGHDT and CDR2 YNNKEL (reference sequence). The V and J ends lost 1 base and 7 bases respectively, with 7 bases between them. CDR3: CASSQGAIGELFF. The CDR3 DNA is TGTGCCAGCAGCCAAGGGGCTATCGGGGAGCTGTTTTTT. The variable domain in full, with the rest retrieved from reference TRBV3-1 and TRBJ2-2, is DTAVSQTPKYLVTQMGNDKSIKCEQNLGHDTMYWYKQDSKKFLKIMFSYNNKELIINETVPNRFSPKSPDKAHLNLHINSLELGDSAVYFCASSQGAIGELFFGEGSRLTVL.

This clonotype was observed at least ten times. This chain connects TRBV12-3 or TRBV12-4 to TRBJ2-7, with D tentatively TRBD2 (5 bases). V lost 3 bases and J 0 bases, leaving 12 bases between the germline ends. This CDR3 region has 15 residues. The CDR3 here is CASSFLSGSSYEQYF. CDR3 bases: TGTGCCAGCAGTTTTCTCTCGGGGAGCTCCTACGAGCAGTACTTC.

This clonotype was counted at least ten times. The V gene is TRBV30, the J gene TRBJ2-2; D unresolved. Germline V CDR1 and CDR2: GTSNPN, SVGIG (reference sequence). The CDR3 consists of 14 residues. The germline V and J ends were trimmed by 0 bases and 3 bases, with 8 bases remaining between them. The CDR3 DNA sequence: TGTGCCTGGAGTGTAGGGTGGGACACCGGGGAGCTGTTTTTT. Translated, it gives CAWSVGWDTGELFF.

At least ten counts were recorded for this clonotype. Here the CDR3 reads CASSLVAGHSTDTQYF. The CDR3 coding sequence is TGCGCCAGCAGCTTGGTGGCAGGCCACAGCACAGATACGCAGTATTTT. The V call is TRBV5-1, the J call TRBJ2-3; no firm D call. Trimming removed 0 bases from V and 0 bases from J, with 11 bases in between. CDR3 length equals 16 residues. Germline V gene lookup returns CDR1 SGHRS and CDR2 YFSETQ. The full variable domain, in which reference TRBV5-1 and TRBJ2-3 provide the parts outside the CDR3, is KAGVTQTPRYLIKTRGQQVTLSCSPISGHRSVSWYQQTPGQGLQFLFEYFSETQRNKGNFPGRFSGRQFSNSRSEMNVSTLELGDSALYLCASSLVAGHSTDTQYFGPGTRLTVL.

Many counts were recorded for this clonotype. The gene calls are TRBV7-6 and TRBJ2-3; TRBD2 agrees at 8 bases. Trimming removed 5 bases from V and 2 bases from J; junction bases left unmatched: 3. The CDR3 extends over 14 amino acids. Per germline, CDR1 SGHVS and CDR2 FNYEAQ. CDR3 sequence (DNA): TGTGCCAGCAGCCGCGGGGGGTACACAGATACGCAGTATTTT. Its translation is CASSRGGYTDTQYF. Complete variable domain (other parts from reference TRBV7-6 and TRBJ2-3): GAGVSQSPRYKVTKRGQDVALRCDPISGHVSLYWYRQALGQGPEFLTYFNYEAQQDKSGLPNDRFSAERPEGSISTLTIQRTEQRDSAMYRCASSRGGYTDTQYFGPGTRLTVL.

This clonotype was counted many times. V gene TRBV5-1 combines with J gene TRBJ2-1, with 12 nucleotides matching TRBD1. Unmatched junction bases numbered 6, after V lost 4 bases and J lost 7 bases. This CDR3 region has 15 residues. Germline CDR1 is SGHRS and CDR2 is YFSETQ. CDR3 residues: CASSAGQGALNEQFF. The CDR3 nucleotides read TGCGCCAGCAGCGCGGGACAGGGGGCCTTGAATGAGCAGTTCTTC.

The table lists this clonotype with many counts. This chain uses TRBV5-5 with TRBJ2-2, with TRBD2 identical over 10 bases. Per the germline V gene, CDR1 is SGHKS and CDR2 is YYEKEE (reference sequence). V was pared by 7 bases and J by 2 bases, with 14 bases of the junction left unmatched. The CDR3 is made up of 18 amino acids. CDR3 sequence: CASGTTPGLAFNTGELFF. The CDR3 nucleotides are TGTGCCAGCGGGACCACGCCGGGACTAGCGTTCAACACCGGGGAGCTGTTTTTT. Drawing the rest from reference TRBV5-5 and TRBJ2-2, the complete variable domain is DAGVTQSPTHLIKTRGQQVTLRCSPISGHKSVSWYQQVLGQGPQFIFQYYEKEERGRGNFPDRFSARQFPNYSSELNVNALLLGDSALYLCASGTTPGLAFNTGELFFGEGSRLTVL.

Here the CDR3 DNA reads TGTGCCAGCAGTTTAGGTCTAGCGGGTCGAGCGTTTAGCACAGATACGCAGTATTTT. Protein: CASSLGLAGRAFSTDTQYF. The V call is TRBV12-3 or TRBV12-4, the J call TRBJ2-3; 8 nucleotides align to TRBD2. Trimming cost V 1 base and J 0 bases; bases outside gene matches: 12. The CDR3 has 19 residues.